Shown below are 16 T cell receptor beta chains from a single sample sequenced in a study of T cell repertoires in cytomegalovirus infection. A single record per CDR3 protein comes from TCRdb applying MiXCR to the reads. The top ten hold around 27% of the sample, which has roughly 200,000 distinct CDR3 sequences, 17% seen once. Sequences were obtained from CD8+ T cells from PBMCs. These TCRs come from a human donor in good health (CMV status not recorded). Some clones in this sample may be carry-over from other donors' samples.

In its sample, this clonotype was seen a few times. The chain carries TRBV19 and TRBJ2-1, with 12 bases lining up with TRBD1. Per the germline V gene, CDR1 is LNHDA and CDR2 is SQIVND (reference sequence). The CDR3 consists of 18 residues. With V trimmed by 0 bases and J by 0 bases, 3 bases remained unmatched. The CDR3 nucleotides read TGTGCCAGTAGTATAGATGGGACAGGGGGCTACTCCTACAATGAGCAGTTCTTC. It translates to CASSIDGTGGYSYNEQFF.

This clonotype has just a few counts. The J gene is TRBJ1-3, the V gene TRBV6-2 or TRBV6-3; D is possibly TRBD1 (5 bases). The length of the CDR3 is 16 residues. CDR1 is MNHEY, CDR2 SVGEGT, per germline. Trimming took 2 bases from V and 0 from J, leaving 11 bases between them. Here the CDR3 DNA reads TGTGCCAGCAGTTACGACAGAATTACCTCTGGAAACACCATATATTTT. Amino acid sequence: CASSYDRITSGNTIYF.

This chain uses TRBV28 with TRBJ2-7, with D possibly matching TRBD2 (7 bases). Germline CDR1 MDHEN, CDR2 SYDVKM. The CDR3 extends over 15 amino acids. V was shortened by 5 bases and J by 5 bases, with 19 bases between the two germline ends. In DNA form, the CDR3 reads TGTGCCAGCAGTGTCCGCGGGGGCCAGGCGGACGAGCAGTACTTC. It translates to CASSVRGGQADEQYF.

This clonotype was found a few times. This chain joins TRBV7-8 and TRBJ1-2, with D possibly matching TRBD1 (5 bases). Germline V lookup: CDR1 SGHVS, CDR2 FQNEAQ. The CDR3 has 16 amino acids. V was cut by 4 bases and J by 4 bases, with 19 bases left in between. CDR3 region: CASSYRGGRIAYGYTF. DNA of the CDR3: TGTGCCAGCAGCTACCGCGGGGGAAGGATCGCCTATGGCTACACCTTC.

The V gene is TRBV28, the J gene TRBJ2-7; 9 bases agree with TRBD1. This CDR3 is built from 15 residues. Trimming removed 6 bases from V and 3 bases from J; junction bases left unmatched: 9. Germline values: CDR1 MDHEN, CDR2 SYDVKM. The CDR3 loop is CASSPGQGRHYEQYF. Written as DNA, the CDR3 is TGTGCCAGCAGCCCAGGACAGGGGAGACACTACGAGCAGTACTTC. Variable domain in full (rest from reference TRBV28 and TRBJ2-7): DVKVTQSSRYLVKRTGEKVFLECVQDMDHENMFWYRQDPGLGLRLIYFSYDVKMKEKGDIPEGYSVSREKKERFSLILESASTNQTSMYLCASSPGQGRHYEQYFGPGTRLTVT.

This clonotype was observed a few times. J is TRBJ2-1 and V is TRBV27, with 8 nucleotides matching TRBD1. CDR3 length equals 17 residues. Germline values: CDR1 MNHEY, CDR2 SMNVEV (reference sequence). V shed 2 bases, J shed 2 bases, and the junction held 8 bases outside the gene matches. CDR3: CASSLAQTGAPYNEQFF. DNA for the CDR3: TGTGCCAGCAGTTTAGCCCAGACAGGGGCCCCCTACAATGAGCAGTTCTTC.

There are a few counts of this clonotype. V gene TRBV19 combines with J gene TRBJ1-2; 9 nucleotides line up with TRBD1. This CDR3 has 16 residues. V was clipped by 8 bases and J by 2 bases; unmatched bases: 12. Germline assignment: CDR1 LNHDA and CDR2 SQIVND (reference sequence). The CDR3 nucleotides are TGTGCCAGTCAAACCGCGGGACAGGGCCTCAACTATGGCTACACCTTC. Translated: CASQTAGQGLNYGYTF.

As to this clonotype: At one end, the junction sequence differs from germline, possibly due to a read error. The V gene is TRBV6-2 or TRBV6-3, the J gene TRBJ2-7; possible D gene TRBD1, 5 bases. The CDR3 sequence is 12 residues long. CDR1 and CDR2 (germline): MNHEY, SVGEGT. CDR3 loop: CDSSYSRGEQYF. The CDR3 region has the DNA TGTGACAGCAGTTACTCAAGGGGCGAGCAGTACTTC.

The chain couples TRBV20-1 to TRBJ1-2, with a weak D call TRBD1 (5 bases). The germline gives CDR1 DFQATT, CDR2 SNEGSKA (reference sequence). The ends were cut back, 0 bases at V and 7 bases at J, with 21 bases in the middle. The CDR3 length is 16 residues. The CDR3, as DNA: TGCAGTGCTAGAGACGGAGGGACCCGGACCTGGGGTGGCTACACCTTC. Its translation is CSARDGGTRTWGGYTF.

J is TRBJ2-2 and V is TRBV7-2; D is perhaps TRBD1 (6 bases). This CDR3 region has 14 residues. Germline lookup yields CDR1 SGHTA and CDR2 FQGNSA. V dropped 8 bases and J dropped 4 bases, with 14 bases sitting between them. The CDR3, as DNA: TGTGCCAGCCTCCGATGGGGGCCCACCGGGGAGCTGTTTTTT. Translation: CASLRWGPTGELFF.

The CDR3 coding sequence is TGTGCCAGCAACGACAGGGGCCCCCTGGGGCAGTTCTTC. Its protein product is CASNDRGPLGQFF. V usage is TRBV6-2 or TRBV6-3 and J usage is TRBJ2-1, with TRBD1 identical over 8 bases. CDR1 is MNHEY and CDR2 is SVGEGT in the germline V gene. The CDR3 has 13 residues. V trimming: 7 bases; J trimming: 12 bases; junction bases outside the gene matches: 11.

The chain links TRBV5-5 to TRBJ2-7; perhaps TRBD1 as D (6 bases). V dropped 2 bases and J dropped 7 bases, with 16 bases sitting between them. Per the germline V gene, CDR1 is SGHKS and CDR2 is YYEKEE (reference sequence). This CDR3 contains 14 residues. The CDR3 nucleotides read TGTGCCAGCAGCTTCACGACAGGTGTGTCGGAGCAGTACTTC. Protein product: CASSFTTGVSEQYF.

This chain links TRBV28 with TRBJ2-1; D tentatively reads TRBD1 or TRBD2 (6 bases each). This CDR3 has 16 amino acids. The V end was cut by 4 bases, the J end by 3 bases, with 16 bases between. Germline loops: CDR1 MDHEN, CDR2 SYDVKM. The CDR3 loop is CASSSRSEGDYNEQFF. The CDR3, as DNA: TGTGCCAGCAGTTCTCGCTCGGAGGGGGACTACAATGAGCAGTTCTTC.

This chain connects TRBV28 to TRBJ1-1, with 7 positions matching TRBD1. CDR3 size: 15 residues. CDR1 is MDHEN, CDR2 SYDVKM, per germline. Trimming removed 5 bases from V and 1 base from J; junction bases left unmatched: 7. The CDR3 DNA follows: TGTGCCAGCAGTCGAAGACAGGGTCCGAACACTGAAGCTTTCTTT. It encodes CASSRRQGPNTEAFF.

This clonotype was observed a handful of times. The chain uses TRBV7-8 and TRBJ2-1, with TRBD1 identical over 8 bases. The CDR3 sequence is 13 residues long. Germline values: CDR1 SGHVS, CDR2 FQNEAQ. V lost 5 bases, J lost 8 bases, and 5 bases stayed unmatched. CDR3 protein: CASSRATGDEQFF. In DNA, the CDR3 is TGTGCCAGCAGCCGAGCGACAGGGGATGAGCAGTTCTTC.

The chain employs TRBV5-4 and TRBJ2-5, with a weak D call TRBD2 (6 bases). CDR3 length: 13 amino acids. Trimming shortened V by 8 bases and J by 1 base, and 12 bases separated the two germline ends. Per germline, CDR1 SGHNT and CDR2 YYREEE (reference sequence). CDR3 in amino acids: CASGRTRQETQYF. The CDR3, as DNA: TGTGCCAGTGGGAGGACGCGCCAAGAGACCCAGTACTTC.